The 11 T cell receptor beta chains below come from one sample, sequenced in a study of blood T cell repertoires in COVID-19 (dated by TCRdb to 2018 to 2021). Library method: the immunoSEQ multiplex PCR assay. TCRdb took this table from immuneACCESS and kept in-frame rearrangements with V and J called. Such tables lack part of the clones; where checked against another copy, unresolved V genes explain under half of the gap, and the rest is unexplained. A total of about 270,000 clones appear in this sample, 88% of them only once. The ten biggest clones cover over 4% of the sample. The material sequenced was peripheral blood. These receptors came from a man aged 55 to 70 who had recovered from COVID-19.

The gene calls are TRBV5-4 and TRBJ2-7; 9 positions agree with TRBD2. V shed 5 bases and J 4 bases; nucleotides not matched to a gene: 10. Germline assignment: CDR1 SGHNT and CDR2 YYREEE (reference sequence). The CDR3 has 15 residues. The CDR3 coding sequence is TGTGCCAGCAGGGGTAGCGGGGGCCTCATGTACGAGCAGTACTTC. Protein product: CASRGSGGLMYEQYF.

This clone has only one observation. The V gene is TRBV6-2 or TRBV6-3, the J gene TRBJ2-3, with TRBD2 matching 7 bases. V was clipped by 4 bases and J by 0 bases; unmatched bases: 7. The CDR3 spans 16 residues. CDR1 and CDR2 (germline): MNHEY, SVGEGT. The CDR3 region is CASSSNWRGSTDTQYF. For the CDR3, the DNA is TGTGCCAGCAGTTCCAACTGGCGGGGGAGCACAGATACGCAGTATTTT.

This chain uses TRBV15 with TRBJ2-3; 7 bases line up with TRBD2. Germline V lookup: CDR1 LNHNV, CDR2 YYDKDF (reference sequence). CDR3 length: 16 residues. V shed 5 bases and J 0 bases; nucleotides not matched to a gene: 8. The CDR3 reads CATSPGEGGSTDTQYF. CDR3 nucleotides: TGTGCCACCAGCCCGGGGGAGGGCGGTAGCACAGATACGCAGTATTTT.

The genes are TRBV7-6 and TRBJ2-6, with D perhaps TRBD2 (6 bases). V shed 7 bases and J shed 4 bases, with 17 bases lying between them. The V gene's germline CDR1 is SGHVS and CDR2 FNYEAQ. The CDR3 consists of 16 residues. DNA for the CDR3: TGTGCCAGCAAGAACGGAGGGGCGGGCGGGGCCAACGTCCTGACTTTC. Translated, it gives CASKNGGAGGANVLTF.

The chain is built from TRBV4-2 and TRBJ2-5; 10 nucleotides agree with TRBD2. The CDR3 is 16 residues long. V shed 4 bases, J shed 5 bases, and the junction held 10 bases outside the gene matches. Germline assignment: CDR1 LGHNA and CDR2 YNFKEQ. The chain's CDR3 is CASSPTLAGAGETQYF. The CDR3, as DNA: TGTGCCAGCAGCCCCACCCTAGCGGGGGCCGGGGAGACCCAGTACTTC.

The chain's CDR3 is CASSFKASSTDTQYF. The CDR3 DNA follows: TGTGCCAGCAGCTTTAAAGCCTCTAGCACAGATACGCAGTATTTT. The chain carries TRBV7-9 and TRBJ2-3; D not certain. The V gene lost 3 bases and the J gene lost 0 bases, with 10 bases spanning the gap. The germline V gene encodes CDR1 SEHNR and CDR2 FQNEAQ (reference sequence). There are 15 residues in the CDR3.

This chain connects TRBV5-4 to TRBJ1-2; 7 bases agree with TRBD1. The CDR3 covers 11 residues. Germline assignment: CDR1 SGHNT and CDR2 YYREEE (reference sequence). With V trimmed by 4 bases and J by 10 bases, 4 bases remained unmatched. The CDR3 region has the DNA TGTGCCAGCAGCCGACAGGGTTACTACACCTTC. This gives the protein CASSRQGYYTF.

The genes are TRBV11-3 and TRBJ2-2, with 8 bases that match TRBD1. With V trimmed by 6 bases and J by 7 bases, 7 bases remained unmatched. This CDR3 comprises 14 residues. CDR1 SGHNT and CDR2 YENEEA come from the germline V gene. The CDR3 loop is CASRMTGAGGELFF. CDR3 nucleotides: TGTGCCAGCAGGATGACAGGGGCAGGCGGGGAGCTGTTTTTT.

V usage is TRBV4-2 and J usage is TRBJ2-3; no definite D call. This CDR3 comprises 14 residues. V was cut by 4 bases and J by 1 base, with 9 bases left in between. The V gene's germline CDR1 is LGHNA and CDR2 YNFKEQ. The CDR3 loop is CASSRPPGTDTQYF. In nucleotides, the CDR3 is TGTGCCAGCAGCCGCCCACCGGGCACAGATACGCAGTATTTT.

The rearrangement uses TRBV5-1 and TRBJ2-7, with no clear D. CDR1 and CDR2 from the germline V gene are SGHRS and YFSETQ. V dropped 3 bases and J dropped 1 base, with 11 bases sitting between them. CDR3 length equals 14 residues. The DNA of the CDR3 is TGCGCCAGCAGCTATCGGGTCTCTTCCTACGAGCAGTACTTC. Translation gives CASSYRVSSYEQYF.

This clone was recorded only once. The chain couples TRBV6-6 to TRBJ2-3, with TRBD2 identical over 7 bases. The V gene's germline CDR1 is MNHNY and CDR2 SVGAGI (reference sequence). This CDR3 comprises 15 residues. Trimming took 5 bases from V and 2 from J; bases not matched to a gene: 7. The CDR3 is CASSHKAGPTDTQYF. CDR3 nucleotides: TGTGCCAGCAGTCACAAAGCGGGGCCCACAGATACGCAGTATTTT.